This T cell receptor beta chain was recorded in a study of T cell responses to AZD1222 COVID-19 vaccine. The table came from immunoSEQ multiplex PCR; TCRdb's copy has only in-frame clones and leaves some out. The sample yields approximately 130,000 clones, around 90% seen once. Overall study findings and caveats: Donors skewed white British and female; clonal diversity was possibly underestimated.

Both about-4-week and about-12-week second-dose recipients were combined. This clone has a single count. Antigen: not known. J was trimmed by 5 bases and V by 10 bases; bases with no gene match: 8. There are 13 residues in the CDR3. Germline assignment: CDR1 ENHRY and CDR2 SYGVKD. This TCR was sampled from an adult who received the AZD1222 COVID-19 vaccine. Sequencing used peripheral blood, obtained 28 days after the second AZD1222 dose. This sequence joins TRBV10-3 and TRBJ1-2; 9 bases map to TRBD1. CDR3 in amino acids: CATQPGQGYGYTF. The CDR3, as DNA: TGTGCCACGCAACCGGGACAGGGTTATGGCTACACCTTC.